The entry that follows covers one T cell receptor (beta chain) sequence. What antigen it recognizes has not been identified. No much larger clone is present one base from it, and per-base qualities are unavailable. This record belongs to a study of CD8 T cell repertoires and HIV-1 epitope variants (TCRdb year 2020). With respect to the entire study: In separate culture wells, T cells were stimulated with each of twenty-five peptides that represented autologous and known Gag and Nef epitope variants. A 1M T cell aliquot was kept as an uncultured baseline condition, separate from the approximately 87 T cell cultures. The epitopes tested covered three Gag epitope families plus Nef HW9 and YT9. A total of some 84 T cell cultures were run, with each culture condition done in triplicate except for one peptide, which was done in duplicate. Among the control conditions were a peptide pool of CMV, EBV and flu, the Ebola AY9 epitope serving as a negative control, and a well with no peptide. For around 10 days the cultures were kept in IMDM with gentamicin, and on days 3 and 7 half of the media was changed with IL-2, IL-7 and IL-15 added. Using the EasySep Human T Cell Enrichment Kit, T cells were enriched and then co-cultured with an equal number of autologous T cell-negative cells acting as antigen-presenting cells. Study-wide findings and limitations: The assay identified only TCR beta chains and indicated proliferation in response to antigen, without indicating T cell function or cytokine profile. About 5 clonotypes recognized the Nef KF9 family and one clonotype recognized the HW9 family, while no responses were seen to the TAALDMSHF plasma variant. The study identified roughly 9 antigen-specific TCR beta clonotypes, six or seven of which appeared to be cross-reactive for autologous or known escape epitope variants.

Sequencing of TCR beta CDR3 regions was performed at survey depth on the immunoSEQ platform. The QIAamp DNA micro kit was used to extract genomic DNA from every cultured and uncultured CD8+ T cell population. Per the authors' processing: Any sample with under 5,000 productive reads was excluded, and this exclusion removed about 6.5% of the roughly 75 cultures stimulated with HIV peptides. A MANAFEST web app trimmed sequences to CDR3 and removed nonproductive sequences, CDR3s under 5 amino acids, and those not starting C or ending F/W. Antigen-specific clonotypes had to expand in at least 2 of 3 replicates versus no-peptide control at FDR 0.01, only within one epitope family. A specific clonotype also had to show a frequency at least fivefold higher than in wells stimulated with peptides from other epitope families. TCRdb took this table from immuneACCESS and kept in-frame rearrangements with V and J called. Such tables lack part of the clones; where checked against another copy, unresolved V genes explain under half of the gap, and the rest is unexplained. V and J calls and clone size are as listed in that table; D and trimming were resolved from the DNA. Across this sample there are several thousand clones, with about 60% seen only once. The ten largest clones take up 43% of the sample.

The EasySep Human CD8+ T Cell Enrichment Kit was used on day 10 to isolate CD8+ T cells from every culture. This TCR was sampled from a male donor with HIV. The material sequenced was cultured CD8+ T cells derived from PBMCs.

The nucleotide sequence reads as follows: TGTGCCAGCAGTTTAGGGGCAGCTGGAAACACCATATATTTT. It is translated as CASSLGAAGNTIYF. The V gene is TRBV27 and the J gene is TRBJ1-3; the D gene is perhaps TRBD1, from 5 matching bases. V lost 2 bases and J lost 2 bases; the stretch between them is 7 bases long. As encoded in the germline V gene (reference sequence), CDR1 is MNHEY while CDR2 is SMNVEV. The CDR3 goes from the cysteine to the phenylalanine over 14 residues. Only the CDR3 portion is preserved as DNA: 42 bases, with reading frame beginning at the first base.